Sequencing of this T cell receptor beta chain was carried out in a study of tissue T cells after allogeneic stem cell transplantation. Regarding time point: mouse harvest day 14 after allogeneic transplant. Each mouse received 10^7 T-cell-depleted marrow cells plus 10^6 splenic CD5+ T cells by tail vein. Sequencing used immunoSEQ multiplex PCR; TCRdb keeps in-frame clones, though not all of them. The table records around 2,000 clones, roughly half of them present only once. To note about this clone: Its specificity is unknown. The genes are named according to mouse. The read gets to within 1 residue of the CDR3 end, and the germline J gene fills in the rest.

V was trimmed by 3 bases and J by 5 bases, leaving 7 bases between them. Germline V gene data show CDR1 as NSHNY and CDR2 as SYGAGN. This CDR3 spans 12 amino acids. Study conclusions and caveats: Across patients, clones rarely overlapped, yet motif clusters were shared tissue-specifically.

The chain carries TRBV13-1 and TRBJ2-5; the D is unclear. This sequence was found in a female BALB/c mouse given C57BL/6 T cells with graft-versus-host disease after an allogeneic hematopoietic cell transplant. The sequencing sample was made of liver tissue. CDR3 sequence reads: CASSARGDTQYF. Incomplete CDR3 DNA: TGTGCCAGCAGTGCCAGAGGAGACACCCAGTAC.